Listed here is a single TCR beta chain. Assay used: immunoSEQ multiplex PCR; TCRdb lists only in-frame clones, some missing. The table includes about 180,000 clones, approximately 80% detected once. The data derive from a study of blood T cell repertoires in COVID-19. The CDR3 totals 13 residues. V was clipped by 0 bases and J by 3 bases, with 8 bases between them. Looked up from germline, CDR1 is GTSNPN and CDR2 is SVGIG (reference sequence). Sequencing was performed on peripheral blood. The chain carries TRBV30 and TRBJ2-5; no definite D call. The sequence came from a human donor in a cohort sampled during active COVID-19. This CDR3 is CAWSVGDEETQYF. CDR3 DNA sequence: TGTGCCTGGAGTGTAGGAGATGAAGAGACCCAGTACTTC.